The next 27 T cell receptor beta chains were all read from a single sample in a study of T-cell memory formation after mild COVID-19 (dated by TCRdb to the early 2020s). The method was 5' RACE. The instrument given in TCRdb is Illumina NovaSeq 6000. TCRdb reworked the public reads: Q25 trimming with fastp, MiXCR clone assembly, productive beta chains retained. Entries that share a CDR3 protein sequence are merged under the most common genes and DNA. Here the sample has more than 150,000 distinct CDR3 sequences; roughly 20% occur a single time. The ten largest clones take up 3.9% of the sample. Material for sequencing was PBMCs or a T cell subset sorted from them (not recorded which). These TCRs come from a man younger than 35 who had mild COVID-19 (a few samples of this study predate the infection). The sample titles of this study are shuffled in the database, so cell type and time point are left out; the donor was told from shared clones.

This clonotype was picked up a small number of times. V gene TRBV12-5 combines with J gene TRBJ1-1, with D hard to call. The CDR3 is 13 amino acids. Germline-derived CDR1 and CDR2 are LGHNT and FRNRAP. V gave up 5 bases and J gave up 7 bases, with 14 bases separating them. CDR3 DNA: TGTGCTAGTGGTCTCCCCTCGCGGGGTGAAGCTTTCTTT. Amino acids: CASGLPSRGEAFF.

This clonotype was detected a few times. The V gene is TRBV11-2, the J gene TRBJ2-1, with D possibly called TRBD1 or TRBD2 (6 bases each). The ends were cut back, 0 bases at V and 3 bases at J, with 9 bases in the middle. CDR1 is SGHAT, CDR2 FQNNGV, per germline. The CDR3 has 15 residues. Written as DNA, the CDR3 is TGTGCCAGCAGCTTAGAGGGGGGCCGCTACAATGAGCAGTTCTTC. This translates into CASSLEGGRYNEQFF.

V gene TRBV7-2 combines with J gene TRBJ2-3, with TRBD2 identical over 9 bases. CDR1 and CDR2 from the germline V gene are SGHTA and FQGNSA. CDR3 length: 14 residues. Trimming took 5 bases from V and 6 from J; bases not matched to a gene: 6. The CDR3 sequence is CASSLGTSRDTQYF. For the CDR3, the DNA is TGTGCCAGCAGCCTAGGGACTAGCCGGGATACGCAGTATTTT.

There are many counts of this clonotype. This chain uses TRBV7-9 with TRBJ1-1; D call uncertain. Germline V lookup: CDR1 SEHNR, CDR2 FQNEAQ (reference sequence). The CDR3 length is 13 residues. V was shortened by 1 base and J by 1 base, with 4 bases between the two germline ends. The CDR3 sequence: CASSLDTNTEAFF. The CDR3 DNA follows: TGTGCCAGCAGCTTAGACACGAACACTGAAGCTTTCTTT.

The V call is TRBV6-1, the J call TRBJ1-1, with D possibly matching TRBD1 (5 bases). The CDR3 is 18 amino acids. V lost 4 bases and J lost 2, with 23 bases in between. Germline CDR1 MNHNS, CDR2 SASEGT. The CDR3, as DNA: TGTGCCAGCAGTGGCAATAAGGGAGTATGGGGGATCAACACTGAAGCTTTCTTT. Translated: CASSGNKGVWGINTEAFF.

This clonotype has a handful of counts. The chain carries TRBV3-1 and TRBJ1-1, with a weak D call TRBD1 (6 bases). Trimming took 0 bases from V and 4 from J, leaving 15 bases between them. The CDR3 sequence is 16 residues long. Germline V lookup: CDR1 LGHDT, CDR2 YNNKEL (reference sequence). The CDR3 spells CASSQDFLGGLTEAFF. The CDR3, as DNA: TGTGCCAGCAGCCAAGATTTCCTCGGGGGCCTCACTGAAGCTTTCTTT.

CDR3 bases: TGTGCCAGCAGCATCGGACGGAGTTACGAGCAGTACGTC. Protein sequence: CASSIGRSYEQYV. The chain employs TRBV21-1 and TRBJ2-7. TRBV21-1 is recorded as a pseudogene. CDR3 length: 13 amino acids.

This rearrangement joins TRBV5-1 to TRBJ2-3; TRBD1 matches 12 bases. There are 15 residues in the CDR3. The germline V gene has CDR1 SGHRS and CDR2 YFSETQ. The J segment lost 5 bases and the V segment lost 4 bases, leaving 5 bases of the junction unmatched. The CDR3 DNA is TGCGCCAGCAGCCTCCGGGACAGGGGGCGAGATACGCAGTATTTT. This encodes CASSLRDRGRDTQYF.

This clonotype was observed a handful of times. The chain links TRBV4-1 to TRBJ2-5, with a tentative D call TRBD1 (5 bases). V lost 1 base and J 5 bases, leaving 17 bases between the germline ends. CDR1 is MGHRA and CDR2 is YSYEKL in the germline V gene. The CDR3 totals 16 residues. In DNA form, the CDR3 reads TGCGCCAGCAGCCAAGGAAAGGGGTCGCCATACGAGACCCAGTACTTC. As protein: CASSQGKGSPYETQYF.

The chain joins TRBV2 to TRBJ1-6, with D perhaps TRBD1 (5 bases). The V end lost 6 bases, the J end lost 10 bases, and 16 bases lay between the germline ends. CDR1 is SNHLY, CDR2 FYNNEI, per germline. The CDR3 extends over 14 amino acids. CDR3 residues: CASREQGEGSPLHF. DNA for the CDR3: TGTGCCAGCAGAGAGCAGGGCGAAGGATCACCCCTCCACTTT.

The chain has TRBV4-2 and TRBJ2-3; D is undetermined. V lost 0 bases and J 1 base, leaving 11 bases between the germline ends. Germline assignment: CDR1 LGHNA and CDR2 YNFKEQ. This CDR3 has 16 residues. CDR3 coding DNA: TGTGCCAGCAGCCAAGAGGGATCCTCGGGCACAGATACGCAGTATTTT. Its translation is CASSQEGSSGTDTQYF.

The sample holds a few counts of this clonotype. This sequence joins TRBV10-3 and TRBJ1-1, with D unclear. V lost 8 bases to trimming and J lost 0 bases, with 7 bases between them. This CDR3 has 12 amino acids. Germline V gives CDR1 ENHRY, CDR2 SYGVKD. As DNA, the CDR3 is TGTGCCATCGGAGGCGTGAACACTGAAGCTTTCTTT. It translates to CAIGGVNTEAFF.

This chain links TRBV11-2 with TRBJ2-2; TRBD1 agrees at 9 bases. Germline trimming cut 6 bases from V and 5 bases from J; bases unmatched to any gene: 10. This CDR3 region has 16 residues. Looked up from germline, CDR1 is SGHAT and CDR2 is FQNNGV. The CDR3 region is CASRIPGQGRTGELFF. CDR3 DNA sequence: TGTGCCAGCAGGATACCGGGACAGGGAAGAACCGGGGAGCTGTTTTTT.

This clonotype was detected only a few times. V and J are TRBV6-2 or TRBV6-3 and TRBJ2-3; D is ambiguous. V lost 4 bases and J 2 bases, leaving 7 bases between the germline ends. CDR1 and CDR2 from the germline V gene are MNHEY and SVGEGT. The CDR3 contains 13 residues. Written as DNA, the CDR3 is TGTGCCAGCAGTTCGTTTTACACAGATACGCAGTATTTT. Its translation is CASSSFYTDTQYF.

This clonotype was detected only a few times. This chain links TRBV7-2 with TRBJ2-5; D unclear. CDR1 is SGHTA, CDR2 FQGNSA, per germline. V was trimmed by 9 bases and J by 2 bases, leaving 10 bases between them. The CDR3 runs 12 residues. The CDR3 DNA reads TGTGCCAGTGCATCGCCGCAAGAGACCCAGTACTTC. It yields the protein CASASPQETQYF.

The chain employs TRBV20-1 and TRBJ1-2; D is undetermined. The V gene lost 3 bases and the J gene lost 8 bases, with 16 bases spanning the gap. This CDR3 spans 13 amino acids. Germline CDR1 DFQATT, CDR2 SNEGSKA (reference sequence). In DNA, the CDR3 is TGCAGTGCTAGTGGTCAGAACCTGTACGGCTACACCTTC. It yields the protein CSASGQNLYGYTF.

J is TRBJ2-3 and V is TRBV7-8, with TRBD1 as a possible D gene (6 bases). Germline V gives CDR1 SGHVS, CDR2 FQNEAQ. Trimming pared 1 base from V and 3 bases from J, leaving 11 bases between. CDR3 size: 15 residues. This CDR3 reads CASSLVVGATDTQYF. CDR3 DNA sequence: TGTGCCAGCAGCTTAGTGGTGGGGGCGACAGATACGCAGTATTTT.

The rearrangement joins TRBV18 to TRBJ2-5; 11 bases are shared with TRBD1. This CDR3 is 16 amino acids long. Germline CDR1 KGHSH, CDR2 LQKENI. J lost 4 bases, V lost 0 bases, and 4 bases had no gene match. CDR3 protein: CASSPPPGTGGETQYF. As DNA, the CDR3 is TGTGCCAGCTCACCACCGCCCGGGACAGGGGGAGAGACCCAGTACTTC.

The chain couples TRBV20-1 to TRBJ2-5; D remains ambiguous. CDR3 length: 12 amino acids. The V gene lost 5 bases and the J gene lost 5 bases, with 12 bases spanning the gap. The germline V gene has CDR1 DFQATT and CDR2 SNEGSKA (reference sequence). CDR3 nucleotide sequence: TGCAGTGCTTGGGCCTCCAGGGAGACCCAGTACTTC. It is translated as CSAWASRETQYF.

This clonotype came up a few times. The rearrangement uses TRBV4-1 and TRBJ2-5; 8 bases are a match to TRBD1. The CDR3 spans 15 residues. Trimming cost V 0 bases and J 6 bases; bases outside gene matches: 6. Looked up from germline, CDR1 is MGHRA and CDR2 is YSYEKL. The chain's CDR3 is CASSQDPGGGKTQYF. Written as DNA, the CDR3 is TGCGCCAGCAGCCAAGATCCAGGGGGCGGAAAGACCCAGTACTTC.

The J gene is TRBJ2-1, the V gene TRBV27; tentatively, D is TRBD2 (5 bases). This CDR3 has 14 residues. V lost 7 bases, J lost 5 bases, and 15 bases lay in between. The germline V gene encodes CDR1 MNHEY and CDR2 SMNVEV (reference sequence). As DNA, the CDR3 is TGTGCCAGCAACAGACTACCCGGGCACAATGAGCAGTTCTTC. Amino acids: CASNRLPGHNEQFF.

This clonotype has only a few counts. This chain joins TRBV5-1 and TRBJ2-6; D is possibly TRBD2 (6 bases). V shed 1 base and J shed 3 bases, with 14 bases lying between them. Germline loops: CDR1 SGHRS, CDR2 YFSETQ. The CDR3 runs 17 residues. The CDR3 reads CASSLRSDGGGANVLTF. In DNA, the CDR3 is TGCGCCAGCAGCTTGAGGTCTGACGGGGGTGGGGCCAACGTCCTGACTTTC.

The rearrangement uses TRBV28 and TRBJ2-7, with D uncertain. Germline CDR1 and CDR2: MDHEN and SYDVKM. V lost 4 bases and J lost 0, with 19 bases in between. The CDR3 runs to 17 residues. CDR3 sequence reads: CASSSPPGSGDSYEQYV. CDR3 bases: TGTGCCAGCAGTTCCCCCCCCGGGTCGGGCGACTCCTACGAGCAGTACGTC.

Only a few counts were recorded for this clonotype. CDR3 sequence: CATGTVGNTIYF. CDR3 DNA: TGTGCCACCGGGACGGTAGGAAACACCATATATTTT. The chain uses TRBV10-3 and TRBJ1-3, with a tentative D call TRBD1 (5 bases). V shed 10 bases and J shed 4 bases, with 11 bases lying between them. Germline lookup yields CDR1 ENHRY and CDR2 SYGVKD. This CDR3 comprises 12 residues.

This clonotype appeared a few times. CDR3 coding DNA: TGCGCCAGCAGCCGAGACTCGAACTCCTACGAGCAGTACTTC. Amino acid sequence: CASSRDSNSYEQYF. The V gene is TRBV4-1, the J gene TRBJ2-7, with no clear D. Between the trimmed V and J ends, which lost 4 bases and 0 bases, there was a span of 10 bases. The CDR3 runs to 14 residues. The germline CDR1 and CDR2 sequences are MGHRA and YSYEKL.

The CDR3 coding sequence is TGTGCCAGCAGTGAAGAACGCGCAGCTGGCTCCTACGAGCAGTACGTC. Protein product: CASSEERAAGSYEQYV. The chain links TRBV2 to TRBJ2-7; D gene unclear. This CDR3 has 16 amino acids. Germline V gene data show CDR1 as SNHLY and CDR2 as FYNNEI. Trimming removed 1 base at V and 0 bases at J, with 13 bases between.

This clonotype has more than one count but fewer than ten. The CDR3 coding sequence is TGTGCCAGCAGCTTCAGGGGAGGACCAGATACGCAGTATTTT. The encoded protein is CASSFRGGPDTQYF. This chain connects TRBV5-4 to TRBJ2-3, with D perhaps given as TRBD1 or TRBD2 (6 bases each). The CDR3 is 14 amino acids. The V and J ends lost 2 bases and 4 bases respectively, with 11 bases between them. Per germline, CDR1 SGHNT and CDR2 YYREEE (reference sequence).